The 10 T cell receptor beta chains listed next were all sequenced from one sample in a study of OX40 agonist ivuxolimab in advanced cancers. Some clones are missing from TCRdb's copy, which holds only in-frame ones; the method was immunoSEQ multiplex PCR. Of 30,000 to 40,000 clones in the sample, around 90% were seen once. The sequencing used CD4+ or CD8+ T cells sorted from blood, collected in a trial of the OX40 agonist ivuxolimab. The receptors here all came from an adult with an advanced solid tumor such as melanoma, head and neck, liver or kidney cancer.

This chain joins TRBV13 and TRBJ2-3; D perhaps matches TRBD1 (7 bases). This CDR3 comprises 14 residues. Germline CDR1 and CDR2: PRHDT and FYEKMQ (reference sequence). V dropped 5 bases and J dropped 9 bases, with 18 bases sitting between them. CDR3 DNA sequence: TGTGCCAGCAGCCACGGCCAGGAGGGGGCCACGCAGTATTTT. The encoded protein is CASSHGQEGATQYF.

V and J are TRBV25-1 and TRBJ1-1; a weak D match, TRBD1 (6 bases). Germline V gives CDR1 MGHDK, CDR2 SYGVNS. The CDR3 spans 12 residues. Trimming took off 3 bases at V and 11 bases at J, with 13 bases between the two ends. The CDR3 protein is CASSEGAKGAFF. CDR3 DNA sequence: TGTGCCAGCAGTGAGGGGGCCAAAGGGGCTTTCTTT.

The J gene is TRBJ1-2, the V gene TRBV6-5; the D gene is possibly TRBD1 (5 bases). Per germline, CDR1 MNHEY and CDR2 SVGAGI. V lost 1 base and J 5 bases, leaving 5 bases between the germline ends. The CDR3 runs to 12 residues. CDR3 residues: CASSYWGYGYTF. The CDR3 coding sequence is TGTGCCAGCAGTTACTGGGGGTATGGCTACACCTTC.

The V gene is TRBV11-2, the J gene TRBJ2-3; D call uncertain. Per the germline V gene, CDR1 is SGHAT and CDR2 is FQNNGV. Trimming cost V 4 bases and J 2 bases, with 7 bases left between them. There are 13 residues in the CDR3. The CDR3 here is CASSSGVTDTQYF. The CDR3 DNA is TGTGCCAGCAGCTCAGGAGTCACAGATACGCAGTATTTT.

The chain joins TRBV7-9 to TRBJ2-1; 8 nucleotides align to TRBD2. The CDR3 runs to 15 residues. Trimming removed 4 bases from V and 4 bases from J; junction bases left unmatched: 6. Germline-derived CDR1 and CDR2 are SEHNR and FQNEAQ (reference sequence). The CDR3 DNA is TGTGCCAGCAGCTCGATTAGCGGGAAGTACAATGAGCAGTTCTTC. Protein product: CASSSISGKYNEQFF.

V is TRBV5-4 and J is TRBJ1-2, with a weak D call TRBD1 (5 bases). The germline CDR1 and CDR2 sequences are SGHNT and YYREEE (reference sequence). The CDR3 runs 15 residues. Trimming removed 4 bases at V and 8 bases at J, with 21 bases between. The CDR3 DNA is TGTGCCAGCAGCGATCCCTCCGTGGGGCCGGGGGGCTACACCTTC. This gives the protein CASSDPSVGPGGYTF.

CDR3 sequence (DNA): TGTGCCAGCAGCGTGGCTAGCGGGGCGAACACCGGGGAGCTGTTTTTT. Protein product: CASSVASGANTGELFF. The genes are TRBV9 and TRBJ2-2; 9 positions agree with TRBD2. This CDR3 spans 16 amino acids. From germline, CDR1 is SGDLS and CDR2 YYNGEE. The trim removed 2 bases at V and 0 bases at J, leaving 2 bases unmatched.

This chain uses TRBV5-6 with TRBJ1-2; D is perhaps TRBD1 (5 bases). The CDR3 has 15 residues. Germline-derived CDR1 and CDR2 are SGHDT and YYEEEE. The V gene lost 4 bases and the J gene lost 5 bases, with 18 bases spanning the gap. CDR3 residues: CASSLGPMDVYGYTF. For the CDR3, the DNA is TGTGCCAGCAGCCTGGGGCCGATGGACGTGTATGGCTACACCTTC.

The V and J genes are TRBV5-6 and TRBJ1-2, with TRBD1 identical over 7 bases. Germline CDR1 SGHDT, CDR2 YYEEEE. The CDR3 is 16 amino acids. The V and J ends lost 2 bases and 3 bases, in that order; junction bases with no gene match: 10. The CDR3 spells CASSFPRLGQDYGYTF. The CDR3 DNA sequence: TGTGCCAGCAGCTTTCCCCGACTCGGACAGGACTATGGCTACACCTTC.

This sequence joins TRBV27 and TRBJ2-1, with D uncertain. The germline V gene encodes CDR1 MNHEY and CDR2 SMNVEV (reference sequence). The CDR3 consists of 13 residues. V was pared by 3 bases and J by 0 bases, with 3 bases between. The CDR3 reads CASSFSSYNEQFF. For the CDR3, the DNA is TGTGCCAGCAGTTTCAGCTCCTACAATGAGCAGTTCTTC.